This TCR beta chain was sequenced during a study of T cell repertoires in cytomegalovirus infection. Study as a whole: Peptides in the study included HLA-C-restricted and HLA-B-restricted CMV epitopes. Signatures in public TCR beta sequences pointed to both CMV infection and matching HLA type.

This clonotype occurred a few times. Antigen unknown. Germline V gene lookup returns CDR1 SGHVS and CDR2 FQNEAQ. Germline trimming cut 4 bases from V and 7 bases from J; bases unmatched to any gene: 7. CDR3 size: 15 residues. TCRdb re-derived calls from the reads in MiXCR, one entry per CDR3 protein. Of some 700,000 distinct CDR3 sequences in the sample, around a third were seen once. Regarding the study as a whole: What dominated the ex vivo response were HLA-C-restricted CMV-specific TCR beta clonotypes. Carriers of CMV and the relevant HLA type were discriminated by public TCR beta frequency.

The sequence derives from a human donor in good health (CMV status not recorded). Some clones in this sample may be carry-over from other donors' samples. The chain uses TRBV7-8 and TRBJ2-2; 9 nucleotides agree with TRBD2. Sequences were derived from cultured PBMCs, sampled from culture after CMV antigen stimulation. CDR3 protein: CASSWGAGGSGELFF. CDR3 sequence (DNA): TGTGCCAGCAGCTGGGGAGCGGGAGGCAGCGGGGAGCTGTTTTTT.